Listed below are T cell receptor beta chains from one sample, sequenced in a study of blood T cell repertoires in COVID-19. Only in-frame clones appear in the TCRdb table, and some are missing; sequencing was by immunoSEQ multiplex PCR. The table has about 85,000 clones, approximately 90% seen once. Material for sequencing was peripheral blood. These receptors all stem from a human donor with active COVID-19. The donor label of this sample is uncertain. The CDR3 runs from the conserved cysteine through the conserved F or W.

CDR3 protein: CASSYSRGTGAPSSYEQYF
V gene: TRBV6-2/TRBV6-3
J gene: TRBJ2-7

CDR3 protein: CASSRTRGLAGNTIYF
V gene: TRBV7-6
J gene: TRBJ1-3

CDR3 protein: CASSETITEAFF
V gene: TRBV2
J gene: TRBJ1-1

CDR3 protein: CASSGTGTSFDGELFF
V gene: TRBV11-2
J gene: TRBJ2-2

CDR3 protein: CASSPGTSVSYEQYF
V gene: TRBV27
J gene: TRBJ2-7

CDR3 protein: CASSLLGSGAFFEQFF
V gene: TRBV27
J gene: TRBJ2-1

CDR3 protein: CARSCGTGPQFNYGYTF
V gene: TRBV5-3
J gene: TRBJ1-2

CDR3 protein: CASTADRGENQPQHF
V gene: TRBV6-5
J gene: TRBJ1-5

CDR3 protein: CASSLTGTGVRKNIQYF
V gene: TRBV5-5
J gene: TRBJ2-4

CDR3 protein: CASGPERGRRTDTQYF
V gene: TRBV12-5
J gene: TRBJ2-3

CDR3 protein: CASSLNPGQGRGYTF
V gene: TRBV11-2
J gene: TRBJ1-2

CDR3 protein: CASSLGRGSETQYF
V gene: TRBV5-4
J gene: TRBJ2-5

CDR3 protein: CASSSGRGYTF
V gene: TRBV6-5
J gene: TRBJ1-2

CDR3 protein: CASSQGERGKTDTQYF
V gene: TRBV4-2
J gene: TRBJ2-3

CDR3 protein: CASSVAGGSGANVLTF
V gene: TRBV2
J gene: TRBJ2-6

CDR3 protein: CASSPRQYNEQFF
V gene: TRBV7-9
J gene: TRBJ2-1

CDR3 protein: CAISGASGGAVSNEQFF
V gene: TRBV10-3
J gene: TRBJ2-1

CDR3 protein: CASSYSAGQETQYF
V gene: TRBV6-7
J gene: TRBJ2-5

CDR3 protein: CASSYSSVNREQFF
V gene: TRBV6-5
J gene: TRBJ2-1

CDR3 protein: CASSFLLDNEQFF
V gene: TRBV28
J gene: TRBJ2-1

CDR3 protein: CASSVAGSYNEQFF
V gene: TRBV6-6
J gene: TRBJ2-1

CDR3 protein: CSVEEGQGAPGANVLTF
V gene: TRBV29-1
J gene: TRBJ2-6

CDR3 protein: CASAVGAYNEQFF
V gene: TRBV19
J gene: TRBJ2-1

CDR3 protein: CASSLPQGDEQFF
V gene: TRBV7-8
J gene: TRBJ2-1

CDR3 protein: CASSGDRDQPQHF
V gene: TRBV5-4
J gene: TRBJ1-5

CDR3 protein: CASSPRGGPQETQYF
V gene: TRBV9
J gene: TRBJ2-5

CDR3 protein: CASSRAGSTDTQYF
V gene: TRBV7-2
J gene: TRBJ2-3

CDR3 protein: CASSAYTGQHNYEQYF
V gene: TRBV6-1
J gene: TRBJ2-7

CDR3 protein: CASSPSRGGAGGYTF
V gene: TRBV18
J gene: TRBJ1-2

CDR3 protein: CASLNSRGKTEAFF
V gene: TRBV19
J gene: TRBJ1-1

CDR3 protein: CASSPRAGTEAFF
V gene: TRBV12-3/TRBV12-4
J gene: TRBJ1-1

CDR3 protein: CASSLDTTSGGPLADYNEQFF
V gene: TRBV5-1
J gene: TRBJ2-1

CDR3 protein: CSATGGGQHF
V gene: TRBV20-1
J gene: TRBJ1-5

CDR3 protein: CASSRRGGQETQYF
V gene: TRBV7-8
J gene: TRBJ2-5

CDR3 protein: CASRFQATETQYF
V gene: TRBV10-2
J gene: TRBJ2-5

CDR3 protein: CASSERDRGNYGYTF
V gene: TRBV2
J gene: TRBJ1-2